This is a list of T cell receptor beta chains from one sample in a study of Graves' ophthalmopathy and Graves' hyperthyroidism. TCRdb reanalysed the multiplex PCR reads using MiXCR and keeps one entry per CDR3 protein. This table has hundreds of thousands of distinct CDR3 sequences, over 40% appearing once. Sequencing input: peripheral blood. Receptors were obtained from an adult man with Graves' ophthalmopathy. The CDR3 runs from the conserved cysteine through the conserved F or W. The order of the fields is J gene, clone size, D gene, V gene, CDR3 DNA, CDR3 protein. A D gene is named only where the DNA matches it firmly. The size entry is marked missing in some rows and otherwise reads once, few, many or a size class.

J: TRBJ1-2; size: -; D: TRBD1; V: TRBV30; DNA: TGTGCCTGGAGTACGAGGGGGCACGATGGCTACACCTTC; CDR3: CAWSTRGHDGYTF
J: TRBJ2-2; size: many; D: -; V: TRBV19; DNA: TGTGCCAGTAGTCTAGAGGGTGAGGCCGGGGAGCTGTTTTTT; CDR3: CASSLEGEAGELFF
J: TRBJ1-2; size: many; D: -; V: TRBV7-3; DNA: TGTGCCAGCAGCATTCAGGGTCCCTACACCTTC; CDR3: CASSIQGPYTF
J: TRBJ1-1; size: -; D: -; V: TRBV10-3; DNA: TGTGCCATCGGGGTCCCTGAAGCTTTCTTT; CDR3: CAIGVPEAFF
J: TRBJ1-2; size: many; D: -; V: TRBV2; DNA: TGTGCCAGCAACCTTCGTCCGGATGTCTATGGCTACACCTTC; CDR3: CASNLRPDVYGYTF
J: TRBJ2-5; size: -; D: TRBD2; V: TRBV20-1; DNA: TGCAGTGCTGCGGGTACTAGCGGTTACCAAGAGACCCAGTACTTC; CDR3: CSAAGTSGYQETQYF
J: TRBJ2-7; size: few; D: TRBD1; V: TRBV6-5; DNA: TGTGCCAGCACCCGGGACAGGGATATTCGCGAGCAGTACTTC; CDR3: CASTRDRDIREQYF
J: TRBJ2-2; size: many; D: -; V: TRBV15; DNA: TGTGCCACCAGCAGAGATAAGCCAGGGGAGCTGTTTTTT; CDR3: CATSRDKPGELFF
J: TRBJ1-2; size: -; D: -; V: TRBV29-1; DNA: TGCAGCGTTGTCCTGGGGACTCAAGGCTACACCTTC; CDR3: CSVVLGTQGYTF
J: TRBJ2-2; size: -; D: -; V: TRBV7-6; DNA: TGTGCCAGCAGCTTTCCAGAAAACACCGGGGAGCTGTTTTTT; CDR3: CASSFPENTGELFF
J: TRBJ1-1; size: many; D: -; V: TRBV11-2; DNA: TGTGCCAGCAGCTTAGAACAGACGGTCTACATGAACACTGAAGCTTTCTTT; CDR3: CASSLEQTVYMNTEAFF
J: TRBJ2-5; size: few; D: -; V: TRBV6-1; DNA: TGTGCCAGCAGTTATGGGGCTGGGGAGACCCAGTACTTC; CDR3: CASSYGAGETQYF
J: TRBJ1-6; size: -; D: TRBD1; V: TRBV11-1; DNA: TGTGCCAGCAGCTTGCCGGGACAGGAAGATTCACCCCTCCACTTT; CDR3: CASSLPGQEDSPLHF
J: TRBJ1-2; size: -; D: -; V: TRBV29-1; DNA: TGCAGCGTTGGGCAGTCCTATGGCTACACCTTC; CDR3: CSVGQSYGYTF
J: TRBJ2-2; size: many; D: TRBD2; V: TRBV11-3; DNA: TGTGCCAGCAGAGAGCGGGAGCATACCGGGGAGCTGTTTTTT; CDR3: CASREREHTGELFF
J: TRBJ2-5; size: many; D: -; V: TRBV10-3; DNA: TGTGCCACTCTGAGGGGGGGCCAAGAGACCCAGTACTTC; CDR3: CATLRGGQETQYF
J: TRBJ1-6; size: -; D: -; V: TRBV7-6; DNA: TGTGCCAGCAGCGCCTTGGCAGGGGAAGGTCAGCCCCTCCACTTT; CDR3: CASSALAGEGQPLHF
J: TRBJ1-5; size: -; D: -; V: TRBV6-1; DNA: TGTGCCAGCAGCCGAAGGTCGGGTGGCAATCAGCCCCAGCATTTT; CDR3: CASSRRSGGNQPQHF
J: TRBJ2-7; size: -; D: TRBD2; V: TRBV7-9; DNA: TGCGCCAGCAGCCAGGGACTAGCGGGAGTCGAGCAGTACTTC; CDR3: CASSQGLAGVEQYF
J: TRBJ2-5; size: few; D: TRBD2; V: TRBV4-1; DNA: TGCGCCAGCAGCCAATTAGCCCTCGGACTAGCGGGGGGCTTGGAGACCCAGTACTTC; CDR3: CASSQLALGLAGGLETQYF
J: TRBJ1-6; size: many; D: -; V: TRBV5-4; DNA: TGTGCCAGCAGCTCCCACGGCTCCTATAATTCACCCCTCCACTTT; CDR3: CASSSHGSYNSPLHF
J: TRBJ2-5; size: many; D: TRBD1; V: TRBV14; DNA: TGTGCCAGCAGCCCAAGGACAGGGGGCGACGAGACCCAGTACTTC; CDR3: CASSPRTGGDETQYF
J: TRBJ2-3; size: -; D: TRBD2; V: TRBV13; DNA: TGTGCCAGCAGCACCCAGCGGGAGGGGACAGATACGCAGTATTTT; CDR3: CASSTQREGTDTQYF
J: TRBJ2-5; size: many; D: -; V: TRBV11-2; DNA: TGTGCCAGCAGCTTCACCGATCGGGGAGAGACCCAGTACTTC; CDR3: CASSFTDRGETQYF
J: TRBJ1-5; size: few; D: -; V: TRBV10-3; DNA: TGTGCCAGCAAAGACATCCGCGGGGGTCGCAATCAGCCCCAGCATTTT; CDR3: CASKDIRGGRNQPQHF
J: TRBJ1-3; size: -; D: TRBD1; V: TRBV10-2; DNA: TGCGCCAGCAAGTCGGACAGGCCCTCTGGAAACACCATATATTTT; CDR3: CASKSDRPSGNTIYF
J: TRBJ2-7; size: many; D: -; V: TRBV7-8; DNA: TGTGCCAGCAGCGGACCGGGCAGGGTCACCTACGAGCAGTACTTC; CDR3: CASSGPGRVTYEQYF
J: TRBJ1-2; size: -; D: TRBD1; V: TRBV7-9; DNA: TGTGCCAGCAGCACGAAGGGGACGGGGACAGGGATTGGCTACACCTTC; CDR3: CASSTKGTGTGIGYTF
J: TRBJ1-4; size: few; D: TRBD1; V: TRBV7-2; DNA: TGTGCCAGCAGCCAATTAAAGGGACAGGAGAATGAAAAACTGTTTTTT; CDR3: CASSQLKGQENEKLFF
J: TRBJ2-7; size: many; D: TRBD1; V: TRBV10-3; DNA: TGTGCCATCAGCGAGACAGGGGTCGAGCAGTACTTC; CDR3: CAISETGVEQYF
J: TRBJ1-4; size: -; D: -; V: TRBV11-1; DNA: TGTGCCAGCAGCTTTGGCGGGAATGAAAAACTGTTTTTT; CDR3: CASSFGGNEKLFF
J: TRBJ2-7; size: -; D: -; V: TRBV5-4; DNA: -; CDR3: CASSFGQGSYF
J: TRBJ2-5; size: few; D: TRBD1; V: TRBV19; DNA: TGTGCCAGCTCACCACAGGGGATGCCCCAAGAGACCCAGTACTTC; CDR3: CASSPQGMPQETQYF